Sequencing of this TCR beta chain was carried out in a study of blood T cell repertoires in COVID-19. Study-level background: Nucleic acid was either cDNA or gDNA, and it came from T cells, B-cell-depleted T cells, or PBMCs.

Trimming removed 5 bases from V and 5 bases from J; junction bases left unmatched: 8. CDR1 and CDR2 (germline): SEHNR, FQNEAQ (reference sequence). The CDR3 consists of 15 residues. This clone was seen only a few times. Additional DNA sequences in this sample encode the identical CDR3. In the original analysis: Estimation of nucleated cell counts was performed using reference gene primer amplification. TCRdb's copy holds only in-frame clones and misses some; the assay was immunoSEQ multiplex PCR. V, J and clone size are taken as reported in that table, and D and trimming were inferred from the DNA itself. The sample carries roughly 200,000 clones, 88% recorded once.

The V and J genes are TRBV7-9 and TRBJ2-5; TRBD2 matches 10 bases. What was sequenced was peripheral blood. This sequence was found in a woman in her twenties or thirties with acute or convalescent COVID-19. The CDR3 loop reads CASSLAGLATETQYF. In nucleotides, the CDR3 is TGTGCCAGCAGCCTCGCGGGACTAGCGACCGAGACCCAGTACTTC.